A selection of T cell receptor beta chains follows, all from one sample in a study of shared clonotypes between healthy human individuals. Assay used: immunoSEQ multiplex PCR; TCRdb lists only in-frame clones, some missing. The repertoire includes 950,000 to 1,100,000 clones, 65% to 80% of them detected once, and about 1.4% sits in the top ten. Sample: memory CD4+ T cells sorted from blood. The receptors originated from a man between 18 and 35 years old in good health. CDR3s leave out the opening cysteine and the closing phenylalanine or tryptophan.

11	TRBJ2-5	TRBV19	ASSNRDRETQY
11	TRBJ1-5	TRBV2	ASKRVGNQPQH
13	TRBJ1-2	TRBV5-4	ASSLGGTGAYGYT
12	TRBJ2-7	TRBV6-5	ASTTSGGAGEQY
10	TRBJ1-1	TRBV30	AWTKQVAEAF
11	TRBJ1-1	TRBV29-1	SAYDSKNTEAF
13	TRBJ2-2	TRBV11-2	ASSPVQGRTGELF
12	TRBJ1-1	TRBV9	ASSLNQLNTEAF
14	TRBJ1-3	TRBV2	ASTVGDRSSGNTIY
12	TRBJ1-6	TRBV28	ASSLWQGNSPLH
13	TRBJ1-5	TRBV10-3	AISESGGFNQPQH
9	TRBJ1-2	TRBV20-1	SARTNYGYT
8	TRBJ2-4	TRBV5-4	ASSVHLQY
14	TRBJ2-2	TRBV5-5	ASSARQGGITGELF
12	TRBJ1-1	TRBV6-1	ASSRTGGDTEAF
13	TRBJ2-5	TRBV30	AWTGRASYRETQY
11	TRBJ2-7	TRBV6-6	ASSWTGGGEQY
13	TRBJ1-2	TRBV5-4	ASSLLGVNSYGYT
13	TRBJ2-1	TRBV11-2	ASSLGTGVYNEQF